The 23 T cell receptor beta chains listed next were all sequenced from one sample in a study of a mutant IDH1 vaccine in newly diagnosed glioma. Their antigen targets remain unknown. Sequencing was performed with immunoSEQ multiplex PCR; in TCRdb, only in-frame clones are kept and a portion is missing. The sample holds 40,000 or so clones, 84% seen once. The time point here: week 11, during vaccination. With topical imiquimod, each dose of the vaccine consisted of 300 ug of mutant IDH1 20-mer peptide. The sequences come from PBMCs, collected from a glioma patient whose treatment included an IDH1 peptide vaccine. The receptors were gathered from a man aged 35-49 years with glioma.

The chain's CDR3 is CASSPWTSWGAGELFF. Written as DNA, the CDR3 is TGTGCCAGCAGCCCGTGGACTAGCTGGGGAGCCGGGGAGCTGTTTTTT. This chain joins TRBV5-4 and TRBJ2-2, with 8 bases matching TRBD2. Germline trimming cut 4 bases from V and 6 bases from J; bases unmatched to any gene: 11. Germline values: CDR1 SGHNT, CDR2 YYREEE (reference sequence). The CDR3 is 16 residues long.

In nucleotides, the CDR3 is TGTGCCAGCAGCTCCGGCCCGAACCAGAATGAAAAACTGTTTTTT. Translated, it gives CASSSGPNQNEKLFF. The chain is built from TRBV14 and TRBJ1-4, with D unclear. V shed 5 bases and J shed 5 bases, with 15 bases lying between them. Germline V gene lookup returns CDR1 SGHDN and CDR2 FVKESK. This CDR3 has 15 amino acids. The full variable domain, with the rest looked up from reference TRBV14 and TRBJ1-4, is EAGVTQFPSHSVIEKGQTVTLRCDPISGHDNLYWYRRVMGKEIKFLLHFVKESKQDESGMPNNRFLAERTGGTYSTLKVQPAELEDSGVYFCASSSGPNQNEKLFFGSGTQLSVL.

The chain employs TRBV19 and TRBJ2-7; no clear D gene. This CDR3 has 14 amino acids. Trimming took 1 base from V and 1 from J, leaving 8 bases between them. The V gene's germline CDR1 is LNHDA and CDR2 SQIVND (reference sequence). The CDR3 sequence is CASSIGTESYEQYF. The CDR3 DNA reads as TGTGCCAGTAGTATAGGGACCGAATCCTACGAGCAGTACTTC.

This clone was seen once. The CDR3, as DNA: TGTGCCAGCAGTTACTCGGTGCCATTTCCCAATGAGCAGTTCTTC. Protein product: CASSYSVPFPNEQFF. The genes are TRBV6-5 and TRBJ2-1; the D is unclear. The CDR3 loop spans 15 amino acids. The germline V gene encodes CDR1 MNHEY and CDR2 SVGAGI. Deletions cut 0 bases from V and 6 bases from J, with 12 bases between.

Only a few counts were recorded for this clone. CDR3 bases: TGCGCCAGCAGCCCTAACCCAGGGGCGGGGAATCAGCCCCAGCATTTT. Amino acid sequence: CASSPNPGAGNQPQHF. This chain uses TRBV5-1 with TRBJ1-5; the D gene is possibly TRBD1 (6 bases). The CDR3 consists of 16 residues. Germline values: CDR1 SGHRS, CDR2 YFSETQ. Trimming took off 4 bases at V and 4 bases at J, with 18 bases between the two ends.

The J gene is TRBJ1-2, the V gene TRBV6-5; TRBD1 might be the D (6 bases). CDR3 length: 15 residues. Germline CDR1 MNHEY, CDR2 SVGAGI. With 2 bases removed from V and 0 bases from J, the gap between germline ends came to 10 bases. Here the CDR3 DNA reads TGTGCCAGCAGTTACATGGGGGCTACTAACTATGGCTACACCTTC. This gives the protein CASSYMGATNYGYTF.

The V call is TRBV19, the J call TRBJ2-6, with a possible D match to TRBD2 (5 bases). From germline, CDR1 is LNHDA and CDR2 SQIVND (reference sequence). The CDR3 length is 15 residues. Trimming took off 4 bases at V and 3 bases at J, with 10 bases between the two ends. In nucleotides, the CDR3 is TGTGCCAGTAGTAACAGAGGGATTGGGGCCAACGTCCTGACTTTC. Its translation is CASSNRGIGANVLTF.

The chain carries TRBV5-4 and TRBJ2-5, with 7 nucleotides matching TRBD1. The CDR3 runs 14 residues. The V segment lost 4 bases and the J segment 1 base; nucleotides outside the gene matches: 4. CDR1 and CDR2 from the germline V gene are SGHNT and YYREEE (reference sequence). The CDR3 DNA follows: TGTGCCAGCAGCGGAGGACAGGTCCAAGAGACCCAGTACTTC. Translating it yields CASSGGQVQETQYF.

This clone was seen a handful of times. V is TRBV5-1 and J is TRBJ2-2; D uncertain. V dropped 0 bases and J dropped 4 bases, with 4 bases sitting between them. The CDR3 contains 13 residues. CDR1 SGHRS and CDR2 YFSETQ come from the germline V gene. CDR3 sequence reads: CASSLVVTGELFF. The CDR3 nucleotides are TGCGCCAGCAGCTTGGTAGTCACCGGGGAGCTGTTTTTT.

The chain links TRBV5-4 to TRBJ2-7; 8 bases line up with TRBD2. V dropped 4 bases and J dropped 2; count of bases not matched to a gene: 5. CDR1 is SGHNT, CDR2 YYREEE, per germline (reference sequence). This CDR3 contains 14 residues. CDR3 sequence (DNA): TGTGCCAGCAGCACGGGGACTAGTACCTACGAGCAGTACTTC. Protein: CASSTGTSTYEQYF.

CDR3 DNA sequence: TGTGCCAGCAGTGACGGGACAGGTGTCTACGAGCAGTACTTC. This encodes CASSDGTGVYEQYF. V is TRBV2 and J is TRBJ2-7, with TRBD1 matching over 8 bases. The V and J ends lost 3 bases and 3 bases, in that order; junction bases with no gene match: 4. The CDR3 covers 14 residues. Germline lookup yields CDR1 SNHLY and CDR2 FYNNEI.

The CDR3 nucleotides read TGTGCCAGCTCGTTGACAGGGGGCGGTGAAAAACTGTTTTTT. This translates into CASSLTGGGEKLFF. This chain joins TRBV18 and TRBJ1-4; TRBD1 matches at 10 bases. Germline values: CDR1 KGHSH, CDR2 LQKENI. The CDR3 sequence is 14 residues long. V was pared by 6 bases and J by 7 bases, with 5 bases of the junction left unmatched.

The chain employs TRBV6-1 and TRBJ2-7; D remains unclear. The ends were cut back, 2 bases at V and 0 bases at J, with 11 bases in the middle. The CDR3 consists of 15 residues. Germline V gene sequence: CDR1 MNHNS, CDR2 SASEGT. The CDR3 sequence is CASSETSQVSYEQYF. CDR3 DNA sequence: TGTGCCAGCAGTGAAACGTCCCAGGTCTCCTACGAGCAGTACTTC.

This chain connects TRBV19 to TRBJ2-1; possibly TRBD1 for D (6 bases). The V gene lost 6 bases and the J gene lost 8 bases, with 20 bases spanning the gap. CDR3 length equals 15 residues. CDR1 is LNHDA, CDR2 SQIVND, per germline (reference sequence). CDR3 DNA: TGTGCCAGTAGGGGGGTCCGGGACCCAGGGGATGAGCAGTTCTTC. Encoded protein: CASRGVRDPGDEQFF.

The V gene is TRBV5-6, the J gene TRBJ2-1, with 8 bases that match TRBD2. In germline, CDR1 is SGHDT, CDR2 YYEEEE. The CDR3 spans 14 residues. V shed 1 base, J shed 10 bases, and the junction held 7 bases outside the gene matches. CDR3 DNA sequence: TGTGCCAGCAGCTTGACGGGAGGGGAGAGAGAGCAGTTCTTC. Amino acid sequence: CASSLTGGEREQFF.

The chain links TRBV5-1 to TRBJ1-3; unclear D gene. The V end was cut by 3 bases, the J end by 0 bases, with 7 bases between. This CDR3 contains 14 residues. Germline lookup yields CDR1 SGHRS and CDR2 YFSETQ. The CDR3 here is CASSSDGSGNTIYF. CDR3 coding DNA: TGCGCCAGCAGCTCCGACGGCTCTGGAAACACCATATATTTT.

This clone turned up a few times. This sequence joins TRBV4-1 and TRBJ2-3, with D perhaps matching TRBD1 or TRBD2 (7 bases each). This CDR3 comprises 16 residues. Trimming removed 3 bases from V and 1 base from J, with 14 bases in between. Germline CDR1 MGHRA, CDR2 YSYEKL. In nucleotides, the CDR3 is TGCGCCAGCAGCCAGAGACAGGGAGGGGGCACAGATACGCAGTATTTT. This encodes CASSQRQGGGTDTQYF.

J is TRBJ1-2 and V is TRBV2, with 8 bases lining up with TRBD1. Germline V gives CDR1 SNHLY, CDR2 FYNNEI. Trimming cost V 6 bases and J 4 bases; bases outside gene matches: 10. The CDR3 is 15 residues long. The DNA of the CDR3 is TGTGCCAGCAGAGCCGGGACAGGCGGATTCTATGGCTACACCTTC. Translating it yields CASRAGTGGFYGYTF. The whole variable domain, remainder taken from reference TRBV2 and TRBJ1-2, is EPEVTQTPSHQVTQMGQEVILRCVPISNHLYFYWYRQILGQKVEFLVSFYNNEISEKSEIFDDQFSVERPDGSNFTLKIRSTKLEDSAMYFCASRAGTGGFYGYTFGSGTRLTVV.

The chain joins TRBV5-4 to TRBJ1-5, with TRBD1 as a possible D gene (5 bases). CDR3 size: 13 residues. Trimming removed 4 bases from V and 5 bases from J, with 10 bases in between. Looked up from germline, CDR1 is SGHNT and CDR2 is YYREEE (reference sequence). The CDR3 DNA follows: TGTGCCAGCAGCCCAGGGAGCCATCAGCCCCAGCATTTT. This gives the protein CASSPGSHQPQHF. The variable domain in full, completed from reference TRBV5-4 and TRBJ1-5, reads ETGVTQSPTHLIKTRGQQVTLRCSSQSGHNTVSWYQQALGQGPQFIFQYYREEENGRGNFPPRFSGLQFPNYSSELNVNALELDDSALYLCASSPGSHQPQHFGDGTRLSIL.

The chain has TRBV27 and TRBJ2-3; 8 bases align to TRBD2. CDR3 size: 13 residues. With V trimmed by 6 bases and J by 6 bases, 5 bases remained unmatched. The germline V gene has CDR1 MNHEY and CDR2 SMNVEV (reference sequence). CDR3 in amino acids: CASRFSGGDTQYF. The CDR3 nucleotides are TGTGCCAGCAGGTTCTCGGGGGGGGATACGCAGTATTTT.

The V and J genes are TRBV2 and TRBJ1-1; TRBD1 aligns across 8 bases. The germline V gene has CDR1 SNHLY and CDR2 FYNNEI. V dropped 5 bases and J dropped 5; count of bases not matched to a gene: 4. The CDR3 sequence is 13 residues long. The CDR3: CASSLTGATEAFF. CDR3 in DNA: TGTGCCAGCAGTTTGACAGGGGCGACTGAAGCTTTCTTT.

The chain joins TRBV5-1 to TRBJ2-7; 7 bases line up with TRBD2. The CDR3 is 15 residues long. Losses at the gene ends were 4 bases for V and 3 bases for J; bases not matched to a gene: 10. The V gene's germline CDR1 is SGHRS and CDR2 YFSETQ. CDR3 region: CASSTRAGALYEQYF. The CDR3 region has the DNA TGCGCCAGCAGCACGAGGGCGGGAGCCCTCTACGAGCAGTACTTC.

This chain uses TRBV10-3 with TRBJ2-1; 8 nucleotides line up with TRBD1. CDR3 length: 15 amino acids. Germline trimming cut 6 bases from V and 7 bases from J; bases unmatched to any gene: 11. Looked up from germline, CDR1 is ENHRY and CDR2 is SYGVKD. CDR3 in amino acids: CAIRPGQVRVNEQFF. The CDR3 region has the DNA TGTGCCATCAGACCGGGACAGGTCCGAGTGAATGAGCAGTTCTTC.